This T cell receptor beta chain was retrieved from a study of cytomegalovirus exposure and HLA in healthy donors. Across the study: Per a later analysis, the 666 first-cohort and about 120 validation repertoires shared one platform. General study results and limits: A few chains tied to CMV proved CMV antigen-specific in vitro. Most TCR sequences showed up rarely, but some public TCRs showed up in many donors. There were 150 to 200 TCR beta chains listed as cytomegalovirus-associated.

With respect to this clone: Its antigen remains unidentified.

Clones were read by immunoSEQ multiplex PCR, and TCRdb kept only the in-frame ones, dropping some. The sample yields about 220,000 clones, around nine tenths seen once. Sequenced input: PBMCs. This clonotype was sampled from a woman between 18 and 29 years old in good health and CMV-seronegative.

In nucleotides, the CDR3 is TGTGCCAGCAGTGGACAGGGCGGTATGGATACGCAGTATTTT. It is translated as CASSGQGGMDTQYF. The chain uses TRBV6-1 and TRBJ2-3; TRBD1 agrees at 7 bases. Germline lookup yields CDR1 MNHNS and CDR2 SASEGT. The trim removed 4 bases at V and 6 bases at J, leaving 7 bases unmatched. This CDR3 comprises 14 residues.